This T cell receptor beta chain derives from a study of technical replicates of blood from a few donors (dated by TCRdb to the late 2010s). As regards this clone: Its antigen has not been determined. No base qualities exist here, and no much larger clone lies one base off it.

Preparation of the library involved the immunoSEQ multiplex PCR assay. Not all clones reach the TCRdb copy of this immuneACCESS table, which keeps in-frame sequences only. Checked studies attribute under half of the gap to unresolved V genes and leave the rest unexplained. The sample table lists tens of thousands of clones, about 91% of them with a count of one. The ten largest clonotypes hold 0.27% of the sample. Ends trimmed: V by 3 bases, J by 3 bases; bases unmatched to a gene: 4. Measured from the cysteine to the phenylalanine, the CDR3 is 14 residues long. Only the CDR3 region is kept as DNA, spanning 42 bases read in frame from base 1. The CDR1 and CDR2 encoded by the germline V gene are MDHEN and SYDVKM.

The sequence came from a human donor in good health. The source material was T cells isolated from PBMCs. The V and J segments used are TRBV28 and TRBJ2-7, and 8 junction bases match TRBD1. At the DNA level, the sequence is TGTGCCAGCAGTTTGACAGGGGTTGACTACGAGCAGTACTTC. This translates into CASSLTGVDYEQYF.